The entry below describes one TCR beta chain. Its recognized antigen is unknown. Within one base of it there is no much larger clone, and no base qualities were kept. This sample is drawn from a study of CD4+ T cells in melanoma (dated by TCRdb to 2022 to 2024). About the full investigation: Neoantigen-specific CD4+ T cells in human melanoma were what the study investigated. The full study reports these points: According to the report, neoantigen-specific CD4+ T cells in melanoma displayed diverse differentiation states. The report described a correlation between neoantigen-specific CD4+ T cells and the function of CD8+ T cells, macrophages and B cells.

Receptors were amplified or captured by the immunoSEQ multiplex PCR assay. Sourced from immuneACCESS, this table was stored by TCRdb with only in-frame sequences that have V and J called. A share of the clones is absent; for the studies checked, an unresolved V gene accounts for under half, and the remainder has no known explanation. This sample lists about 15,000 clones; approximately 62% were detected once. Approximately 15% of the sample is in the top ten clones. CDR1 and CDR2 are drawn from the germline V gene: SGHTA, FQGNSA. Inclusive of the bounding cysteine and phenylalanine, the CDR3 is 15 residues long. Just CDR3 DNA is preserved here, 45 bases in frame from base 1. V loses 3 bases of germline sequence and J loses 5 bases, and the interval between the two ends is 16 bases. The donors were melanoma patients.

The receptor's source is a human donor with melanoma. The rearranged chain carries TRBV7-2 and TRBJ1-1, and the D gene may be TRBD1, 5 bases matching. Source material: cells from a culture (not recorded whether cultured in vitro). The CDR3 reads CASSFLGVEATEAFF. In nucleotide form, the sequence is TGTGCCAGCAGCTTCCTGGGGGTAGAGGCGACTGAAGCTTTCTTT.